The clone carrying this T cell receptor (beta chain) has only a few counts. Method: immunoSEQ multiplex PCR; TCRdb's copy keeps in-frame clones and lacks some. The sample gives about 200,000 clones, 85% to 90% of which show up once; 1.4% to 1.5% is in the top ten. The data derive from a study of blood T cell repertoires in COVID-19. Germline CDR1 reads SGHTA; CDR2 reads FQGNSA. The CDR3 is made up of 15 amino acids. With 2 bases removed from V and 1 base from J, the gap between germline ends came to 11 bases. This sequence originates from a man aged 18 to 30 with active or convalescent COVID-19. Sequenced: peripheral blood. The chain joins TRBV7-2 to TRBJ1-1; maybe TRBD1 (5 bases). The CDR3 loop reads CASSLLGVRNTEAFF. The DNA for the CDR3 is TGTGCCAGCAGCTTATTAGGGGTCAGGAACACTGAAGCTTTCTTT.